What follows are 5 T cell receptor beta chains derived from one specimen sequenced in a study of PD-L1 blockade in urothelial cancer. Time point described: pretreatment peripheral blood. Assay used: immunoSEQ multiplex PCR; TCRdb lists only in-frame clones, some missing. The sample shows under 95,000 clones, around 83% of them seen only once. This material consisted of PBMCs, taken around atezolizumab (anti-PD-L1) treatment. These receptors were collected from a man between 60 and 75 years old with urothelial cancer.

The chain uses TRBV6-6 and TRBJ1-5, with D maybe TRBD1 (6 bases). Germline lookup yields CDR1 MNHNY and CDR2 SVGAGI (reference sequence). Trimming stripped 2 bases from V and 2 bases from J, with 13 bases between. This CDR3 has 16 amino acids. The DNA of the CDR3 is TGTGCCAGCAGTTACGCGACAGGCGCGGGCAATCAGCCCCAGCATTTT. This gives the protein CASSYATGAGNQPQHF.

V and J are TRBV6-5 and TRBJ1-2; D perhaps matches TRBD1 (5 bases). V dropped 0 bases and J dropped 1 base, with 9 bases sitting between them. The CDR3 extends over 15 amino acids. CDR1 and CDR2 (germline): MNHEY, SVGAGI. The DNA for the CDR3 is TGTGCCAGCAGTTACTCCGACGGGGGTAACTATGGCTACACCTTC. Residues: CASSYSDGGNYGYTF.

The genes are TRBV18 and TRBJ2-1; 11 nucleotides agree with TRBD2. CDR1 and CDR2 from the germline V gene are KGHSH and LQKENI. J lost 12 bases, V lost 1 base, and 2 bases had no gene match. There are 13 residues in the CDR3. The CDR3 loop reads CASSPRTSGGQFF. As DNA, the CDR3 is TGTGCCAGCTCACCACGCACTAGCGGGGGGCAGTTCTTC.

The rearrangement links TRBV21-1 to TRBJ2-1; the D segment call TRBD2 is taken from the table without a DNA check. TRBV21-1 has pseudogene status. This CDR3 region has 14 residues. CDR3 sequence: CASSPRPSYNEQFF. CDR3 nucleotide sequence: TGTGCCAGCAGTCCTAGGCCCTCCTACAATGAGCAGTTCTTC.

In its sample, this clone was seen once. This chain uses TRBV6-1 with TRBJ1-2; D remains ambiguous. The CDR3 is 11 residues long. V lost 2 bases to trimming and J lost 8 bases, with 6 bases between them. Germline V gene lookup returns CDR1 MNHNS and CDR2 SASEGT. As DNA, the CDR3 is TGTGCCAGCAGTGAACAGAAGGGCTACACCTTC. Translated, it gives CASSEQKGYTF.